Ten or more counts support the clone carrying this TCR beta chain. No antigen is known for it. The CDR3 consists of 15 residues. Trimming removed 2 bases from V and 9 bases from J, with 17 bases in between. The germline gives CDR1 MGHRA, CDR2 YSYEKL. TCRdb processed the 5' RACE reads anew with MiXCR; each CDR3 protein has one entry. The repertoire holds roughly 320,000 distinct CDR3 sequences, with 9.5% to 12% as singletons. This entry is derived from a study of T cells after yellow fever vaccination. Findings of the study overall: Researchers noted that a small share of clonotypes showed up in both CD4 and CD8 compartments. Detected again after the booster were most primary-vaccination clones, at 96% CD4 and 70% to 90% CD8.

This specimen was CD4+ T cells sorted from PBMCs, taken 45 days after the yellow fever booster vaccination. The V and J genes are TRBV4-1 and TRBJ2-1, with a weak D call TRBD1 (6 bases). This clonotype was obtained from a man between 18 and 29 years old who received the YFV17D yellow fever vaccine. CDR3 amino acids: CASSQSQGPGFEQFF. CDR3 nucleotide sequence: TGCGCCAGCAGCCAATCCCAGGGGCCCGGGTTTGAGCAGTTCTTC.